These 27 T cell receptor beta chains originate from one sample sequenced in a study of shared clonotypes between healthy human individuals. TCRdb keeps only in-frame clones here, not all; method: immunoSEQ multiplex PCR. Here the sample spans around 1.6 million clones, approximately 98% being singletons. Sequencing input: naive CD4+ T cells sorted from blood. Subset reported: CD45RA+ positively selected. Source of these receptors: a man younger than 45 in good health.

V gene TRBV6-5 combines with J gene TRBJ1-5; D gene unclear. The CDR3 runs 13 residues. Between the trimmed V and J ends, which lost 5 bases and 3 bases, there was a span of 8 bases. Germline values: CDR1 MNHEY, CDR2 SVGAGI. The CDR3 is CASSPKNNQPQHF. Here the CDR3 DNA reads TGTGCCAGCAGTCCCAAAAACAATCAGCCCCAGCATTTT.

The V call is TRBV11-2, the J call TRBJ2-3; TRBD1 aligns across 9 bases. The junction had 7 bases not matched to a gene; V was cut back by 5 bases and J by 1 base. This CDR3 region has 16 residues. Germline V CDR1 and CDR2: SGHAT, FQNNGV. CDR3 nucleotide sequence: TGTGCCAGCAGCGGGACAGGGTGGTATGGCACAGATACGCAGTATTTT. Protein: CASSGTGWYGTDTQYF.

This chain joins TRBV2 and TRBJ2-1; TRBD2 might be the D (6 bases). With 5 bases removed from V and 0 bases from J, the gap between germline ends came to 14 bases. This CDR3 contains 16 residues. Per germline, CDR1 SNHLY and CDR2 FYNNEI. The CDR3 DNA is TGTGCCAGCAGTCCCCGGCTAGCGAGCTCCTACAATGAGCAGTTCTTC. This codes for CASSPRLASSYNEQFF.

The chain has TRBV30 and TRBJ2-1, with 10 nucleotides matching TRBD2. The V gene's germline CDR1 is GTSNPN and CDR2 SVGIG (reference sequence). Unmatched junction bases numbered 10, after V lost 2 bases and J lost 0 bases. This CDR3 has 18 residues. CDR3 nucleotide sequence: TGTGCCTGGAGTAAGGACAGGACTAGCGGAGGCTCCTACAATGAGCAGTTCTTC. Translation: CAWSKDRTSGGSYNEQFF.

The rearrangement joins TRBV4-3 to TRBJ2-5; D ambiguous. V was trimmed by 0 bases and J by 1 base, leaving 6 bases between them. Per germline, CDR1 LGHNA and CDR2 YSLEER. This CDR3 contains 14 residues. Here the CDR3 DNA reads TGCGCCAGCAGCCAAGATGTCCGCCAAGAGACCCAGTACTTC. Protein product: CASSQDVRQETQYF.

V usage is TRBV6-6 and J usage is TRBJ2-7, with TRBD2 matching 13 bases. The CDR3 has 14 residues. Germline V CDR1 and CDR2: MNHNY, SVGAGI (reference sequence). V lost 8 bases and J lost 7; bases outside the gene matches: 8. DNA of the CDR3: TGTGCCAGCGGGAATCCGGGACTAGCGGGGGAGCAGTACTTC. Protein sequence: CASGNPGLAGEQYF.

V gene TRBV11-1 combines with J gene TRBJ2-2; D ambiguous. CDR1 SGHAT and CDR2 FQDESV come from the germline V gene (reference sequence). Trimming stripped 3 bases from V and 5 bases from J, with 10 bases between. The CDR3 sequence is 14 residues long. The CDR3 is CASSFSPKTGELFF. CDR3 nucleotide sequence: TGTGCCAGCAGCTTTTCGCCTAAAACCGGGGAGCTGTTTTTT.

The V gene is TRBV4-3, the J gene TRBJ1-1; the D gene is possibly TRBD1 (6 bases). The CDR3 contains 13 residues. Trimming removed 4 bases at V and 1 base at J, with 7 bases between. Germline CDR1 reads LGHNA; CDR2 reads YSLEER. In DNA, the CDR3 is TGCGCCAGCAGCCCCAGGGGGAACACTGAAGCTTTCTTT. This gives the protein CASSPRGNTEAFF.

The genes are TRBV9 and TRBJ1-1, with 8 positions matching TRBD1. The CDR3 contains 14 residues. In germline, CDR1 is SGDLS, CDR2 YYNGEE. After removal of 2 bases from V and 4 bases from J, the junction contained 4 bases not matched to a gene. CDR3 nucleotide sequence: TGTGCCAGCAGCGTGACAGGGGTGGGCACTGAAGCTTTCTTT. Amino acid sequence: CASSVTGVGTEAFF.

The chain employs TRBV9 and TRBJ1-1, with D hard to call. V dropped 0 bases and J dropped 3 bases, with 9 bases sitting between them. Germline CDR1 is SGDLS and CDR2 is YYNGEE. This CDR3 comprises 14 residues. The CDR3 region has the DNA TGTGCCAGCAGCGTAGACGTAAGCCACACTGAAGCTTTCTTT. Encoded protein: CASSVDVSHTEAFF.

This rearrangement joins TRBV28 to TRBJ1-4; 7 positions agree with TRBD1. Germline CDR1 reads MDHEN; CDR2 reads SYDVKM. V shed 3 bases, J shed 3 bases, and the junction held 4 bases outside the gene matches. The CDR3 is 15 amino acids. The CDR3 DNA reads TGTGCCAGCAGTTTTAACAGGGGAGCTAATGAAAAACTGTTTTTT. This sequence encodes CASSFNRGANEKLFF. Drawing the rest from reference TRBV28 and TRBJ1-4, the complete variable domain is DVKVTQSSRYLVKRTGEKVFLECVQDMDHENMFWYRQDPGLGLRLIYFSYDVKMKEKGDIPEGYSVSREKKERFSLILESASTNQTSMYLCASSFNRGANEKLFFGSGTQLSVL.

CDR3 region: CASSRGSNTEAFF. The CDR3 DNA sequence: TGTGCCAGCAGTCGGGGCTCGAACACTGAAGCTTTCTTT. This chain uses TRBV2 with TRBJ1-1, with TRBD1 as a possible D gene (5 bases). CDR1 is SNHLY, CDR2 FYNNEI, per germline. This CDR3 has 13 amino acids. With 5 bases removed from V and 1 base from J, the gap between germline ends came to 8 bases.

The rearrangement joins TRBV18 to TRBJ2-6, with 12 bases that match TRBD2. Germline loops: CDR1 KGHSH, CDR2 LQKENI. This CDR3 is 15 amino acids long. V lost 6 bases to trimming and J lost 9 bases; unmatched junction nucleotides: 6. The CDR3 sequence is CASSWTSGTVNVLTF. The CDR3 nucleotides are TGTGCCAGCTCGTGGACTAGCGGGACGGTCAACGTCCTGACTTTC.

The gene calls are TRBV29-1 and TRBJ2-7; possibly TRBD1 for D (5 bases). Trimming removed 4 bases at V and 2 bases at J, with 12 bases between. Germline assignment: CDR1 SQVTM and CDR2 ANQGSEA. This CDR3 contains 13 residues. The CDR3 DNA sequence: TGCAGCGTTGGGGGCAGAACTACCTACGAGCAGTACTTC. It translates to CSVGGRTTYEQYF.

V gene TRBV11-2 combines with J gene TRBJ2-7, with TRBD2 matching 13 bases. This CDR3 contains 17 residues. The V gene's germline CDR1 is SGHAT and CDR2 FQNNGV. The V segment lost 5 bases and the J segment 1 base; nucleotides outside the gene matches: 8. The CDR3 loop is CASSRRTSGSSSYEQYF. CDR3 sequence (DNA): TGTGCCAGCAGCCGTCGGACTAGCGGGAGTAGTTCCTACGAGCAGTACTTC.

The chain couples TRBV13 to TRBJ2-6; maybe TRBD2 (6 bases). V was shortened by 2 bases and J by 0 bases, with 14 bases between the two germline ends. Per germline, CDR1 PRHDT and CDR2 FYEKMQ (reference sequence). CDR3 size: 18 residues. CDR3 amino acids: CASSLFGSGISGANVLTF. For the CDR3, the DNA is TGTGCCAGCAGCTTATTCGGTAGCGGTATCTCTGGGGCCAACGTCCTGACTTTC.

The chain joins TRBV4-2 to TRBJ2-1, with D maybe TRBD2 (5 bases). The germline V gene encodes CDR1 LGHNA and CDR2 YNFKEQ. The CDR3 loop spans 14 amino acids. V lost 5 bases and J 9 bases, leaving 17 bases between the germline ends. The CDR3 DNA sequence: TGTGCCAGCAGCAGTACTAGAGGTTGGGGTGAGCAGTTCTTC. This translates into CASSSTRGWGEQFF.

The chain links TRBV28 to TRBJ1-5, with 9 bases lining up with TRBD1. This CDR3 has 16 residues. V shed 6 bases and J 5 bases; nucleotides not matched to a gene: 11. From germline, CDR1 is MDHEN and CDR2 SYDVKM. CDR3 loop: CASSLAGQGRHQPQHF. CDR3 in DNA: TGTGCCAGCAGCCTCGCGGGACAGGGTCGTCATCAGCCCCAGCATTTT.

The rearrangement uses TRBV6-6 and TRBJ1-5; 7 bases agree with TRBD1. With V trimmed by 6 bases and J by 6 bases, 11 bases remained unmatched. The CDR3 spans 15 residues. Germline V gene lookup returns CDR1 MNHNY and CDR2 SVGAGI (reference sequence). The CDR3, as DNA: TGTGCCAGCAGGCGTACAGGGGATGGTAGTCAGCCCCAGCATTTT. Its translation is CASRRTGDGSQPQHF.

With regard to this clone: Other nucleotide sequences from this sample produce the same CDR3. This chain connects TRBV18 to TRBJ1-1, with a possible D match to TRBD1 (5 bases). CDR3 length: 15 residues. Germline loops: CDR1 KGHSH, CDR2 LQKENI. V lost 2 bases to trimming and J lost 0 bases, with 10 bases between them. CDR3 DNA sequence: TGTGCCAGCTCACCATCTCCAGGGATGAACACTGAAGCTTTCTTT. It translates to CASSPSPGMNTEAFF.

V gene TRBV7-8 combines with J gene TRBJ2-7; 7 nucleotides agree with TRBD2. V trimming: 4 bases; J trimming: 6 bases; junction bases outside the gene matches: 12. Looked up from germline, CDR1 is SGHVS and CDR2 is FQNEAQ. The CDR3 contains 15 residues. The CDR3 loop is CASSSAGVSGLEQYF. Here the CDR3 DNA reads TGTGCCAGCAGCTCCGCGGGGGTGTCTGGTCTCGAGCAGTACTTC.

This clone was observed a single time. The CDR3 sequence: CATSREGTSYEQYF. The DNA for the CDR3 is TGTGCCACCAGCAGGGAAGGGACCTCCTACGAGCAGTACTTC. This chain links TRBV15 with TRBJ2-7, with D perhaps matching TRBD1 or TRBD2 (5 bases each). Per germline, CDR1 LNHNV and CDR2 YYDKDF (reference sequence). There are 14 residues in the CDR3. V was clipped by 3 bases and J by 0 bases, with 9 bases between them.

The V call is TRBV7-8, the J call TRBJ1-1, with a possible D match to TRBD1 (5 bases). From germline, CDR1 is SGHVS and CDR2 FQNEAQ. This CDR3 is 12 amino acids long. Trimming cost V 5 bases and J 6 bases, with 10 bases left between them. Here the CDR3 reads CASSPPGPEAFF. The CDR3, as DNA: TGTGCCAGCAGCCCACCGGGACCTGAAGCTTTCTTT.

The CDR3 DNA reads TGTGCCAGCAGCTCTCAGCTGAATGAGCAGTTCTTC. Its translation: CASSSQLNEQFF. This chain joins TRBV28 and TRBJ2-1, with D hard to call. Germline CDR1 MDHEN, CDR2 SYDVKM. V was trimmed by 6 bases and J by 7 bases, leaving 10 bases between them. The CDR3 has 12 residues.

V usage is TRBV11-3 and J usage is TRBJ2-2, with 8 positions matching TRBD2. Looked up from germline, CDR1 is SGHNT and CDR2 is YENEEA. J gave up 3 bases and V 1 base, and 1 base lay outside the gene matches. This CDR3 has 15 amino acids. The CDR3 nucleotides read TGTGCCAGCAGCTTAGCAGCGGGAGACACCGGGGAGCTGTTTTTT. Encoded protein: CASSLAAGDTGELFF.

The table lists this clone with a count of one. The V call is TRBV5-6, the J call TRBJ1-1; 8 nucleotides align to TRBD1. V lost 5 bases and J lost 3; bases outside the gene matches: 9. From germline, CDR1 is SGHDT and CDR2 YYEEEE. CDR3 size: 15 residues. CDR3 DNA sequence: TGTGCCAGCAGGCCCTTAACAGGGGGGGACACTGAAGCTTTCTTT. Translating it yields CASRPLTGGDTEAFF.

The gene calls are TRBV7-9 and TRBJ1-2; TRBD1 might be the D (5 bases). Looked up from germline, CDR1 is SEHNR and CDR2 is FQNEAQ (reference sequence). V was clipped by 5 bases and J by 7 bases, with 17 bases between them. The CDR3 sequence is 14 residues long. The CDR3 DNA follows: TGTGCCAGCAGCCAGGGACGGACTTCGATTGGCTACACCTTC. This sequence encodes CASSQGRTSIGYTF.